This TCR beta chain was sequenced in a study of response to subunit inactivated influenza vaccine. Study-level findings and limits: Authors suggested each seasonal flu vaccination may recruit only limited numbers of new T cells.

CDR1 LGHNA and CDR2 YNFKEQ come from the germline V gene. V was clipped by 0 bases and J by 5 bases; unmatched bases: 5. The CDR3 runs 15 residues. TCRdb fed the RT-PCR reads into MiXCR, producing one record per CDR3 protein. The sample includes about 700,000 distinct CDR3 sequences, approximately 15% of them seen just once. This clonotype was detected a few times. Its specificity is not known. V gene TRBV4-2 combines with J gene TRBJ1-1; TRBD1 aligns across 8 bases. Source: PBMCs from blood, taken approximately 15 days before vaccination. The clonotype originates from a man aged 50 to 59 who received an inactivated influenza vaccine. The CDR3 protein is CASSQEPQGGTEAFF. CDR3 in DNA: TGTGCCAGCAGCCAAGAGCCACAGGGGGGAACTGAAGCTTTCTTT.